Listed below are T cell receptor beta chains from one sample, sequenced in a study of cytomegalovirus exposure and HLA in healthy donors. Sequencing was performed with immunoSEQ multiplex PCR; in TCRdb, only in-frame clones are kept and a portion is missing. The table shows some 65,000 clones, with about 78% occurring only once. The sequencing input was PBMCs. The source is a girl between 10 and 17 years old in good health and CMV-seropositive. The CDR3 runs from the conserved cysteine through the conserved F or W. The order of the fields is clone size, J gene, D gene, V gene, CDR3 protein, CDR3 DNA. A D gene is named only where the DNA matches it firmly. For some rows the clone size is stated as once, few or many, or as a class when expanded; others skip it.

clone size: -; J gene: TRBJ1-1; D gene: -; V gene: TRBV19; CDR3 protein: CASSIVLNTEAFF; CDR3 DNA: TGTGCCAGTAGTATAGTTTTAAACACTGAAGCTTTCTTT
clone size: once; J gene: TRBJ1-5; D gene: TRBD1; V gene: TRBV5-4; CDR3 protein: CASRTGTGRSSNQPQHF; CDR3 DNA: TGTGCCAGCAGGACCGGGACAGGTCGATCAAGCAATCAGCCCCAGCATTTT
clone size: -; J gene: TRBJ1-6; D gene: -; V gene: TRBV28; CDR3 protein: CASSIRGNSPLHF; CDR3 DNA: TGTGCCAGCAGTATAAGGGGGAATTCACCCCTCCACTTT
clone size: -; J gene: TRBJ2-1; D gene: -; V gene: TRBV19; CDR3 protein: CASMARYNEQFF; CDR3 DNA: TGTGCCAGTATGGCCAGGTACAATGAGCAGTTCTTC
clone size: -; J gene: TRBJ2-3; D gene: TRBD2; V gene: TRBV7-6; CDR3 protein: CASSLVAGHTDTQYF; CDR3 DNA: TGTGCCAGCAGCTTAGTAGCGGGACATACAGATACGCAGTATTTT
clone size: few; J gene: TRBJ2-3; D gene: TRBD2; V gene: TRBV6-4; CDR3 protein: CASSEAGGRDTQYF; CDR3 DNA: TGTGCCAGCAGTGAGGCGGGGGGTAGAGATACGCAGTATTTT
clone size: -; J gene: TRBJ1-2; D gene: -; V gene: TRBV28; CDR3 protein: CASSSWPSYTF; CDR3 DNA: TGTGCCAGCAGTTCTTGGCCGAGCTACACCTTC
clone size: few; J gene: TRBJ1-1; D gene: TRBD1; V gene: TRBV7-6; CDR3 protein: CASSLVGQGDAEAFF; CDR3 DNA: TGTGCCAGCAGCTTAGTGGGGCAGGGGGACGCTGAAGCTTTCTTT
clone size: -; J gene: TRBJ2-3; D gene: TRBD2; V gene: TRBV27; CDR3 protein: CASSLKPLLPETSGRADTQYF; CDR3 DNA: TGTGCCAGCAGTCTGAAACCACTCCTCCCGGAGACTAGCGGGAGAGCAGATACGCAGTATTTT
clone size: -; J gene: TRBJ2-6; D gene: TRBD1; V gene: TRBV4-1; CDR3 protein: CASSPIGRGQGAKGANVLTF; CDR3 DNA: TGCGCCAGCAGCCCGATTGGGCGGGGACAGGGGGCTAAAGGGGCCAACGTCCTGACTTTC
clone size: -; J gene: TRBJ1-2; D gene: TRBD1; V gene: TRBV19; CDR3 protein: CASRGTVYGYTF; CDR3 DNA: TGTGCCAGTAGAGGGACAGTCTATGGCTACACCTTC
clone size: -; J gene: TRBJ1-2; D gene: -; V gene: TRBV5-4; CDR3 protein: CATKLVGSGSGYTF; CDR3 DNA: TGTGCCACCAAGCTTGTAGGCTCGGGTTCTGGCTACACCTTC
clone size: -; J gene: TRBJ2-7; D gene: -; V gene: TRBV4-3; CDR3 protein: CASSHTSASYEQYF; CDR3 DNA: TGCGCCAGCAGCCACACAAGCGCATCCTACGAGCAGTACTTC
clone size: -; J gene: TRBJ1-4; D gene: TRBD1; V gene: TRBV10-3; CDR3 protein: CAIRGTDYEKLFF; CDR3 DNA: TGTGCCATCAGGGGGACAGATTATGAAAAACTGTTTTTT
clone size: few; J gene: TRBJ1-5; D gene: -; V gene: TRBV18; CDR3 protein: CASSWAFPNQPQHF; CDR3 DNA: TGTGCCAGCTCTTGGGCTTTCCCCAATCAGCCCCAGCATTTT
clone size: -; J gene: TRBJ2-7; D gene: -; V gene: TRBV30; CDR3 protein: CAWSVQGRKYF; CDR3 DNA: TGTGCCTGGAGTGTACAGGGACGGAAGTACTTC
clone size: once; J gene: TRBJ2-4; D gene: -; V gene: TRBV29-1; CDR3 protein: CSVRGGRQNIQYF; CDR3 DNA: TGCAGCGTCCGAGGGGGACGGCAAAACATTCAGTACTTC
clone size: -; J gene: TRBJ1-2; D gene: -; V gene: TRBV7-2; CDR3 protein: CASSLDPGFYGYTF; CDR3 DNA: TGTGCCAGCAGCTTAGATCCAGGATTCTATGGCTACACCTTC
clone size: -; J gene: TRBJ1-1; D gene: TRBD1; V gene: TRBV7-9; CDR3 protein: CASSLTTGEMNTEAFF; CDR3 DNA: TGTGCCAGCAGCTTGACGACAGGGGAAATGAACACTGAAGCTTTCTTT
clone size: -; J gene: TRBJ2-5; D gene: -; V gene: TRBV19; CDR3 protein: CASSVFIQETQYF; CDR3 DNA: TGTGCCAGTAGTGTCTTTATCCAAGAGACCCAGTACTTC
clone size: -; J gene: TRBJ2-3; D gene: TRBD2; V gene: TRBV14; CDR3 protein: CASRSAGVTDTQYF; CDR3 DNA: TGTGCCAGCAGGTCGGCGGGGGTCACAGATACGCAGTATTTT
clone size: -; J gene: TRBJ2-7; D gene: -; V gene: TRBV28; CDR3 protein: CASSLQYEQYF; CDR3 DNA: TGTGCCAGCAGTTTACAGTACGAGCAGTACTTC
clone size: -; J gene: TRBJ2-3; D gene: -; V gene: TRBV6-6; CDR3 protein: CASSHRDSSHTQYF; CDR3 DNA: TGTGCCAGCAGCCACCGGGACTCCTCTCATACGCAGTATTTT
clone size: -; J gene: TRBJ2-5; D gene: TRBD2; V gene: TRBV11-2; CDR3 protein: CASSYGTSGGVYQETQYF; CDR3 DNA: TGTGCCAGCAGCTATGGGACTAGCGGGGGAGTGTACCAAGAGACCCAGTACTTC
clone size: -; J gene: TRBJ2-2; D gene: -; V gene: TRBV14; CDR3 protein: CASSQDSGPRELLF; CDR3 DNA: TGTGCCAGCAGCCAAGATTCAGGGCCGAGAGAGCTGCTTTTT
clone size: -; J gene: TRBJ1-5; D gene: -; V gene: TRBV11-3; CDR3 protein: CASSFHDRPYSNQPQHF; CDR3 DNA: TGTGCCAGCAGCTTCCATGACAGGCCTTATAGCAATCAGCCCCAGCATTTT
clone size: -; J gene: TRBJ1-2; D gene: -; V gene: TRBV4-3; CDR3 protein: CASSQDLGGPYGYTF; CDR3 DNA: TGCGCCAGCAGCCAAGACCTCGGGGGGCCCTATGGCTACACCTTC
clone size: -; J gene: TRBJ2-2; D gene: -; V gene: TRBV28; CDR3 protein: CASSSRSGWLFF; CDR3 DNA: TGTGCCAGCAGTTCTCGTTCCGGGTGGCTGTTTTTT
clone size: -; J gene: TRBJ2-7; D gene: -; V gene: TRBV6-5; CDR3 protein: CASFGSGTVGAQYF; CDR3 DNA: TGTGCCAGCTTCGGGTCAGGCACTGTGGGAGCCCAGTACTTC
clone size: -; J gene: TRBJ1-2; D gene: TRBD1; V gene: TRBV7-9; CDR3 protein: CASSLEGQGRGYTF; CDR3 DNA: TGTGCCAGCAGCTTAGAGGGACAGGGACGTGGCTACACCTTC
clone size: -; J gene: TRBJ1-1; D gene: -; V gene: TRBV30; CDR3 protein: CAWGPPAFF; CDR3 DNA: TGTGCCTGGGGCCCGCCAGCTTTCTTT
clone size: -; J gene: TRBJ1-1; D gene: TRBD1; V gene: TRBV29-1; CDR3 protein: CSVEETGDGNTEAFF; CDR3 DNA: TGCAGCGTTGAAGAGACAGGGGATGGGAACACTGAAGCTTTCTTT
clone size: once; J gene: TRBJ1-2; D gene: TRBD1; V gene: TRBV30; CDR3 protein: CAWRTQGAQGYTF; CDR3 DNA: TGTGCCTGGAGGACCCAGGGGGCTCAGGGCTACACCTTC
clone size: -; J gene: TRBJ2-6; D gene: -; V gene: TRBV18; CDR3 protein: CASSPTVAGANVLTF; CDR3 DNA: TGTGCCAGCTCACCTACGGTGGCTGGGGCCAACGTCCTGACTTTC
clone size: once; J gene: TRBJ2-7; D gene: TRBD2; V gene: TRBV10-2; CDR3 protein: CASSEPGGVLVSYEQYF; CDR3 DNA: TGCGCCAGTAGTGAGCCGGGGGGGGTCTTGGTGTCATACGAGCAGTACTTC
clone size: -; J gene: TRBJ1-2; D gene: -; V gene: TRBV6-5; CDR3 protein: CASSYGEIYGYTF; CDR3 DNA: TGTGCCAGCAGTTACGGTGAGATCTATGGCTACACCTTC
clone size: -; J gene: TRBJ2-3; D gene: -; V gene: TRBV7-2; CDR3 protein: CASSPAQDTDTQYF; CDR3 DNA: TGTGCCAGCAGCCCCGCACAGGACACAGATACGCAGTATTTT
clone size: -; J gene: TRBJ2-3; D gene: TRBD2; V gene: TRBV9; CDR3 protein: CASGKTSGGPDTQYF; CDR3 DNA: TGTGCCAGCGGAAAGACTAGCGGGGGCCCAGATACGCAGTATTTT
clone size: -; J gene: TRBJ2-5; D gene: TRBD1; V gene: TRBV4-3; CDR3 protein: CASSQGPGQIQETQYF; CDR3 DNA: TGCGCCAGCAGCCAAGGACCGGGACAGATCCAAGAGACCCAGTACTTC
clone size: -; J gene: TRBJ1-2; D gene: TRBD1; V gene: TRBV2; CDR3 protein: CASSEDRGPGYTF; CDR3 DNA: TGTGCCAGCAGCGAGGACAGGGGGCCCGGCTACACCTTC
clone size: -; J gene: TRBJ1-3; D gene: -; V gene: TRBV15; CDR3 protein: CATSISGNTIYF; CDR3 DNA: TGTGCCACCAGCATCAGTGGAAACACCATATATTTT
clone size: -; J gene: TRBJ1-1; D gene: -; V gene: TRBV5-4; CDR3 protein: CASSFKGKNTEAFF; CDR3 DNA: TGTGCCAGCAGCTTTAAGGGGAAGAACACTGAAGCTTTCTTT
clone size: medium-sized; J gene: TRBJ1-1; D gene: -; V gene: TRBV28; CDR3 protein: CASSPRGQIEAFF; CDR3 DNA: TGTGCCAGCAGTCCTAGAGGACAGATAGAAGCTTTCTTT
clone size: -; J gene: TRBJ2-7; D gene: TRBD2; V gene: TRBV7-6; CDR3 protein: CASSLAGGSYEQYF; CDR3 DNA: TGTGCCAGCAGCTTAGCGGGAGGGAGCTACGAGCAGTACTTC
clone size: -; J gene: TRBJ2-1; D gene: TRBD2; V gene: TRBV5-4; CDR3 protein: CASSPQRAGGPDEQFF; CDR3 DNA: TGTGCCAGCAGCCCCCAAAGGGCGGGGGGCCCCGATGAGCAGTTCTTC
clone size: few; J gene: TRBJ2-7; D gene: TRBD1; V gene: TRBV27; CDR3 protein: CASSLRTGLYEQYF; CDR3 DNA: TGTGCCAGCAGTTTAAGGACAGGCCTCTACGAGCAGTACTTC
clone size: -; J gene: TRBJ2-1; D gene: -; V gene: TRBV30; CDR3 protein: CAWSELGTGNEQFF; CDR3 DNA: TGTGCCTGGAGTGAGTTAGGGACTGGTAATGAGCAGTTCTTC
clone size: -; J gene: TRBJ2-7; D gene: -; V gene: TRBV5-1; CDR3 protein: CASSLALQGGGEQYF; CDR3 DNA: TGCGCCAGCAGCTTGGCCTTGCAGGGGGGAGGCGAGCAGTACTTC
clone size: -; J gene: TRBJ2-2; D gene: TRBD2; V gene: TRBV5-4; CDR3 protein: CASSLTSGGTGELFF; CDR3 DNA: TGTGCCAGCAGCTTGACTAGCGGGGGCACCGGGGAGCTGTTTTTT
clone size: once; J gene: TRBJ1-5; D gene: -; V gene: TRBV5-1; CDR3 protein: CASSPELGEPQHF; CDR3 DNA: TGCGCCAGCAGCCCGGAACTCGGGGAGCCCCAGCATTTT
clone size: -; J gene: TRBJ2-5; D gene: TRBD2; V gene: TRBV7-9; CDR3 protein: CASSIGLAGVGTQYF; CDR3 DNA: TGTGCCAGCAGCATTGGGCTAGCGGGGGTCGGGACCCAGTACTTC
clone size: -; J gene: TRBJ2-5; D gene: -; V gene: TRBV27; CDR3 protein: CASSSREGETQYF; CDR3 DNA: TGTGCCAGCAGTTCCCGGGAAGGAGAGACCCAGTACTTC
clone size: -; J gene: TRBJ1-1; D gene: -; V gene: TRBV4-3; CDR3 protein: CASSQELGSTEAFF; CDR3 DNA: TGCGCCAGCAGCCAAGAATTGGGGAGCACTGAAGCTTTCTTT
clone size: few; J gene: TRBJ1-3; D gene: TRBD1; V gene: TRBV28; CDR3 protein: CASDGTASGNTIYF; CDR3 DNA: TGTGCCAGCGACGGGACAGCCTCTGGAAACACCATATATTTT
clone size: -; J gene: TRBJ1-1; D gene: TRBD1; V gene: TRBV27; CDR3 protein: CASRGTGNTEAFF; CDR3 DNA: TGTGCCAGCCGCGGGACAGGGAACACTGAAGCTTTCTTT